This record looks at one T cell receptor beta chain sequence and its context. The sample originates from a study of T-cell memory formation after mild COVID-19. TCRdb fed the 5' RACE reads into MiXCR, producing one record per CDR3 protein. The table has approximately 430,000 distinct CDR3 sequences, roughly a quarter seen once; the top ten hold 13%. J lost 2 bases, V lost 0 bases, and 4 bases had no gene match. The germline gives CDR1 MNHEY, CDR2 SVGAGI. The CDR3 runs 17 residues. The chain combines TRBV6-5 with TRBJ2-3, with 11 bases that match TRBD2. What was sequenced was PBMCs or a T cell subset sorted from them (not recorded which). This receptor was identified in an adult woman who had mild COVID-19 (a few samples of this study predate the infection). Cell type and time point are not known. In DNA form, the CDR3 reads TGTGCCAGCAGTTACTCGGGGACTAGCGGACACACAGATACGCAGTATTTT. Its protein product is CASSYSGTSGHTDTQYF.